The 10 T cell receptor beta chains given below trace back to one sample, sequenced in a study of T cell repertoires in cytomegalovirus infection. Using its own MiXCR run on the reads, TCRdb lists one record per CDR3 protein. The sample lists about 460,000 distinct CDR3 sequences, about 11% occurring once. Sequenced sample: PBMCs. The origin of the receptors is a human donor in good health (CMV status not recorded). Some clones in this sample may be carry-over from other donors' samples.

This clonotype was observed at least ten times. The CDR3 loop reads CASTLGQGAAYNEQFF. CDR3 sequence (DNA): TGTGCCAGCACCCTTGGACAGGGGGCTGCCTACAATGAGCAGTTCTTC. The J gene is TRBJ2-1, the V gene TRBV7-6; TRBD1 matches at 11 bases. The CDR3 totals 16 residues. CDR1 and CDR2 from the germline V gene are SGHVS and FNYEAQ. The junction had 7 bases not matched to a gene; V was cut back by 7 bases and J by 2 bases.

A note on this clonotype: This sequence may be a read error, since a much larger clone differs from it by one base. The chain employs TRBV6-4 and TRBJ1-2; 7 nucleotides line up with TRBD1. Germline lookup yields CDR1 MRHNA and CDR2 SNTAGT. CDR3 length equals 14 residues. In nucleotides, the CDR3 is TGTGCCTGCAGTGACCAGGGGGGAAACTATGGCTACACCTTC. This codes for CACSDQGGNYGYTF.

This clonotype was found many times. The chain joins TRBV11-3 to TRBJ1-1, with unresolved D. The CDR3 consists of 13 residues. Per the germline V gene, CDR1 is SGHNT and CDR2 is YENEEA. Trimming took 0 bases from V and 6 from J, leaving 8 bases between them. The CDR3 sequence is CASSLEAGSEAFF. The CDR3 nucleotides are TGTGCCAGCAGCTTAGAGGCAGGTTCTGAAGCTTTCTTT.

This clonotype was picked up many times. This rearrangement joins TRBV20-1 to TRBJ2-3; D call uncertain. The CDR3 contains 14 residues. Between the trimmed V and J ends, which lost 1 base and 2 bases, there was a span of 10 bases. Looked up from germline, CDR1 is DFQATT and CDR2 is SNEGSKA (reference sequence). The CDR3: CSARGDTFTDTQYF. The CDR3 DNA reads as TGCAGTGCTAGAGGTGACACGTTCACAGATACGCAGTATTTT.

This clonotype was recorded many times. This chain uses TRBV20-1 with TRBJ1-1; tentative D call: TRBD1 (6 bases). The CDR3 is 12 residues long. Germline CDR1 DFQATT, CDR2 SNEGSKA (reference sequence). V lost 7 bases and J lost 3, with 12 bases in between. CDR3 nucleotide sequence: TGCAGTGTTGGACAGTCGGACACTGAAGCTTTCTTT. Protein product: CSVGQSDTEAFF.

This clonotype was seen at least ten times. The V and J genes are TRBV28 and TRBJ1-5; D is ambiguous. This CDR3 spans 14 amino acids. Trimming removed 4 bases from V and 1 base from J, with 8 bases in between. Germline V gene sequence: CDR1 MDHEN, CDR2 SYDVKM. CDR3 amino acids: CASSWVGSNQPQHF. In nucleotides, the CDR3 is TGTGCCAGCAGTTGGGTAGGGAGCAATCAGCCCCAGCATTTT.

This clonotype was counted at least ten times. The chain links TRBV2 to TRBJ2-2, with no clear D. The CDR3 extends over 14 amino acids. Germline V gives CDR1 SNHLY, CDR2 FYNNEI. V lost 2 bases, J lost 1 base, and 5 bases lay in between. DNA of the CDR3: TGTGCCAGCAGTGAAAGGGTGAACACCGGGGAGCTGTTTTTT. Amino acid sequence: CASSERVNTGELFF.

This clonotype has a handful of counts. The V gene is TRBV27, the J gene TRBJ2-7; 12 bases fit TRBD2. V lost 4 bases, J lost 5 bases, and 6 bases stayed unmatched. This CDR3 comprises 15 residues. Germline V gives CDR1 MNHEY, CDR2 SMNVEV (reference sequence). The CDR3 reads CASSSTSGSIHEQYF. CDR3 nucleotide sequence: TGTGCCAGCAGTTCGACTAGCGGGAGTATTCACGAGCAGTACTTC.

As regards this clonotype: A single base separates this from a much larger clone, so it may be a read error. The rearrangement uses TRBV14 and TRBJ2-5; D may be TRBD2 (5 bases). This CDR3 has 14 amino acids. Germline V gene lookup returns CDR1 SGHDN and CDR2 FVKESK. V was pared by 4 bases and J by 7 bases, with 16 bases between. The CDR3 sequence: CASSPGTLGATQYF. The CDR3 DNA follows: TGTGCCAGCAGCCCGGGAACGCTAGGAGCGACCCAGTACTTC.

This chain links TRBV12-3 or TRBV12-4 with TRBJ1-4, with 7 positions matching TRBD1. The CDR3 is 16 residues long. With 4 bases clipped from V and 4 bases from J, the junction kept 9 bases outside the gene matches. CDR3 loop: CASSYQQTGINEKLFF. CDR3 nucleotide sequence: TGTGCCAGCAGTTACCAACAGACAGGGATTAATGAAAAACTGTTTTTT.